A single sample gave rise to the 26 T cell receptor beta chains below, sequenced in a study of shared clonotypes between healthy human individuals. Produced via immunoSEQ multiplex PCR; TCRdb's table is partial and in-frame only. Here the sample spans about 2,500,000 clones, approximately 94% being singletons. Sequencing input: naive CD4+ T cells sorted from blood. Subset meaning: CD45RA+ positively selected. The receptors were sampled from a man younger than 35 in good health.

DNA of the CDR3: TGTGCCAGCAGTTCGACTAGCGGGGGGGCTTGGCAGTTCTTC. Protein product: CASSSTSGGAWQFF. The chain uses TRBV6-6 and TRBJ2-1, with TRBD2 identical over 14 bases. The CDR3 covers 14 residues. Trimming cost V 4 bases and J 12 bases; bases outside gene matches: 5. CDR1 MNHNY and CDR2 SVGAGI come from the germline V gene (reference sequence).

The V and J genes are TRBV21-1 and TRBJ2-1; the table's D call, TRBD2, has no DNA check behind it. TRBV21-1 is a listed pseudogene. CDR3 size: 16 residues. CDR3 DNA: TGTGCCAGCAGCGAAGGGACTAGCGGGGGGCAGCCGGAGCAGTTCTTC. It translates to CASSEGTSGGQPEQFF.

Only a few counts were recorded for this clone. This chain links TRBV10-3 with TRBJ1-2, with D perhaps matching TRBD1 (6 bases). Trimming took 5 bases from V and 6 from J, leaving 7 bases between them. Germline CDR1 reads ENHRY; CDR2 reads SYGVKD. This CDR3 comprises 11 residues. The CDR3 sequence is CAISSGDGYTF. Here the CDR3 DNA reads TGTGCCATCAGTTCAGGGGATGGCTACACCTTC.

Concerning this clone: The same CDR3 can be traced to other DNA sequences in this sample. This chain links TRBV6-6 with TRBJ1-1; a weak D match, TRBD1 (5 bases). V was cut by 2 bases and J by 0 bases, with 7 bases left in between. The CDR3 is made up of 14 amino acids. Per germline, CDR1 MNHNY and CDR2 SVGAGI (reference sequence). CDR3 residues: CASSYGGLNTEAFF. DNA of the CDR3: TGTGCCAGCAGTTACGGGGGGTTGAACACTGAAGCTTTCTTT.

This chain uses TRBV7-9 with TRBJ1-4; D remains ambiguous. Germline V lookup: CDR1 SEHNR, CDR2 FQNEAQ (reference sequence). The ends were cut back, 4 bases at V and 6 bases at J, with 9 bases in the middle. The CDR3 totals 13 residues. The CDR3 DNA reads TGTGCCAGCAGCTGGGCGGCCGATGAAAAACTGTTTTTT. It is translated as CASSWAADEKLFF.

This clone was counted a single time. This chain uses TRBV10-3 with TRBJ2-2; D call uncertain. In germline, CDR1 is ENHRY, CDR2 SYGVKD. V gave up 3 bases and J gave up 1 base, with 12 bases separating them. The CDR3 spans 16 residues. The CDR3 here is CAISDVRIKNTGELFF. CDR3 sequence (DNA): TGTGCCATCAGTGACGTTCGCATAAAGAACACCGGGGAGCTGTTTTTT.

The CDR3 protein is CASSKGAFREEDQPQHF. DNA for the CDR3: TGTGCCAGCAGCAAAGGGGCCTTCAGGGAAGAAGATCAGCCCCAGCATTTT. The V call is TRBV21-1, the J call TRBJ1-5; TRBD1, the table's D call, lacks a check against the DNA. TRBV21-1 has pseudogene status. The CDR3 extends over 17 amino acids.

For the CDR3, the DNA is TGTGCCAGCAGCCCCAGACAGGGGGCACAGTACGAGCAGTACTTC. This sequence encodes CASSPRQGAQYEQYF. V is TRBV9 and J is TRBJ2-7, with 10 bases matching TRBD1. This CDR3 contains 15 residues. Germline V gene lookup returns CDR1 SGDLS and CDR2 YYNGEE. J gave up 4 bases and V 4 bases, and 8 bases lay outside the gene matches. Variable domain in full (rest from reference TRBV9 and TRBJ2-7): DSGVTQTPKHLITATGQRVTLRCSPRSGDLSVYWYQQSLDQGLQFLIQYYNGEERAKGNILERFSAQQFPDLHSELNLSSLELGDSALYFCASSPRQGAQYEQYFGPGTRLTVT.

The chain carries TRBV10-3 and TRBJ1-5; D not certain. The germline CDR1 and CDR2 sequences are ENHRY and SYGVKD. This CDR3 comprises 13 residues. V was trimmed by 10 bases and J by 3 bases, leaving 13 bases between them. Here the CDR3 reads CATRHEINQPQHF. The CDR3 DNA reads TGTGCCACCCGACATGAGATCAATCAGCCCCAGCATTTT.

This sequence joins TRBV11-3 and TRBJ2-3, with TRBD1 matching over 9 bases. V was pared by 5 bases and J by 4 bases, with 10 bases of the junction left unmatched. This CDR3 has 16 amino acids. Germline V gives CDR1 SGHNT, CDR2 YENEEA. The CDR3 DNA reads as TGTGCCAGCAGCCTGGGGGGACAGGGAAGGGCAGATACGCAGTATTTT. Encoded protein: CASSLGGQGRADTQYF.

The rearrangement joins TRBV30 to TRBJ2-3, with D perhaps given as TRBD1 or TRBD2 (6 bases each). CDR3 length: 15 amino acids. V lost 1 base to trimming and J lost 2 bases, with 13 bases between them. In germline, CDR1 is GTSNPN, CDR2 SVGIG (reference sequence). The CDR3 DNA follows: TGTGCCTGGAGTGCGGGGGCGGGGTACACAGATACGCAGTATTTT. Its protein is CAWSAGAGYTDTQYF.

This clone was seen a few times. This rearrangement joins TRBV10-3 to TRBJ1-1; D is possibly TRBD1 (5 bases). Germline V gene lookup returns CDR1 ENHRY and CDR2 SYGVKD. The CDR3 runs 13 residues. V gave up 5 bases and J gave up 10 bases, with 17 bases separating them. In nucleotides, the CDR3 is TGTGCCATCAGTACAGTACTGGGGGACGGAGCTTTCTTT. It specifies CAISTVLGDGAFF.

The chain joins TRBV2 to TRBJ1-5, with 7 bases fitting TRBD1. The germline V gene has CDR1 SNHLY and CDR2 FYNNEI. J lost 6 bases, V lost 6 bases, and 8 bases had no gene match. The CDR3 has 14 amino acids. The CDR3 DNA sequence: TGTGCCAGCAGCCCTAGACAGGGCTCTCAGCCCCAGCATTTT. It encodes CASSPRQGSQPQHF.

The chain combines TRBV11-2 with TRBJ2-3; possible D gene TRBD1, 5 bases. CDR3 size: 13 residues. The germline V gene encodes CDR1 SGHAT and CDR2 FQNNGV. The V gene lost 4 bases and the J gene lost 1 base, with 6 bases spanning the gap. The CDR3 here is CASSSQGTDTQYF. In DNA form, the CDR3 reads TGTGCCAGCAGCTCACAGGGCACAGATACGCAGTATTTT. Looking up the rest from reference TRBV11-2 and TRBJ2-3 gives the full variable domain: EAGVAQSPRYKIIEKRQSVAFWCNPISGHATLYWYQQILGQGPKLLIQFQNNGVVDDSQLPKDRFSAERLKGVDSTLKIQPAKLEDSAVYLCASSSQGTDTQYFGPGTRLTVL.

This chain connects TRBV7-2 to TRBJ1-3; tentatively, D is TRBD1 (6 bases). Germline-derived CDR1 and CDR2 are SGHTA and FQGNSA. The CDR3 runs to 16 residues. V was shortened by 5 bases and J by 2 bases, with 16 bases between the two germline ends. CDR3 DNA: TGTGCCAGCAGCCCTCAACAGGGTGGAGCTGGAAACACCATATATTTT. This sequence encodes CASSPQQGGAGNTIYF.

The chain has TRBV6-7 and TRBJ2-2; weak D call: TRBD1 (6 bases). TRBV6-7 is recorded as an ORF, its role being uncertain. V was shortened by 0 bases and J by 5 bases, with 13 bases between the two germline ends. The CDR3 has 16 residues. The CDR3, as DNA: TGTGCCAGCAGTTACTCTATACAGGGCGTAACCGGGGAGCTGTTTTTT. It yields the protein CASSYSIQGVTGELFF.

The count of this clone is one. This chain uses TRBV5-1 with TRBJ2-7, with D maybe TRBD2 (5 bases). Trimming cost V 6 bases and J 2 bases, with 15 bases left between them. This CDR3 spans 14 amino acids. Germline CDR1 SGHRS, CDR2 YFSETQ. The CDR3 loop reads CASTGKGPTYEQYF. CDR3 in DNA: TGCGCCAGCACCGGGAAAGGTCCCACCTACGAGCAGTACTTC.

CDR3 residues: CASSRPGSYEQYF. CDR3 coding DNA: TGTGCCAGCAGCCGCCCAGGGTCCTACGAGCAGTACTTC. The chain recombines TRBV6-5 with TRBJ2-7, with a possible D match to TRBD1 (5 bases). The germline CDR1 and CDR2 sequences are MNHEY and SVGAGI. The CDR3 totals 13 residues. Trimming cost V 6 bases and J 1 base, with 10 bases left between them.

The rearrangement joins TRBV7-9 to TRBJ1-2; no reliable D call. CDR1 is SEHNR, CDR2 FQNEAQ, per germline (reference sequence). The ends were cut back, 8 bases at V and 0 bases at J, with 7 bases in the middle. This CDR3 has 12 amino acids. CDR3 in DNA: TGTGCCAGCCGACTGTCTAACTATGGCTACACCTTC. Protein sequence: CASRLSNYGYTF. Variable domain in full (rest from reference TRBV7-9 and TRBJ1-2): DTGVSQNPRHKITKRGQNVTFRCDPISEHNRLYWYRQTLGQGPEFLTYFQNEAQLEKSRLLSDRFSAERPKGSFSTLEIQRTEQGDSAMYLCASRLSNYGYTFGSGTRLTVV.

The genes are TRBV5-1 and TRBJ2-5; maybe TRBD2 (5 bases). V lost 0 bases and J 0 bases, leaving 15 bases between the germline ends. The CDR3 sequence is 17 residues long. Per germline, CDR1 SGHRS and CDR2 YFSETQ. The CDR3 loop reads CASSLAGNLRYQETQYF. In DNA form, the CDR3 reads TGCGCCAGCAGCTTGGCGGGGAACCTAAGATACCAAGAGACCCAGTACTTC.

The rearrangement uses TRBV19 and TRBJ2-1; 7 nucleotides match TRBD2. Germline V lookup: CDR1 LNHDA, CDR2 SQIVND (reference sequence). The trim removed 1 base at V and 3 bases at J, leaving 3 bases unmatched. CDR3 size: 15 residues. This CDR3 is CASSIAGGHYNEQFF. The DNA for the CDR3 is TGTGCCAGTAGTATAGCGGGAGGTCACTACAATGAGCAGTTCTTC. Variable domain in full (rest from reference TRBV19 and TRBJ2-1): DGGITQSPKYLFRKEGQNVTLSCEQNLNHDAMYWYRQDPGQGLRLIYYSQIVNDFQKGDIAEGYSVSREKKESFPLTVTSAQKNPTAFYLCASSIAGGHYNEQFFGPGTRLTVL.

This rearrangement joins TRBV5-1 to TRBJ1-6; D call uncertain. V was clipped by 0 bases and J by 9 bases, with 13 bases between them. The germline V gene has CDR1 SGHRS and CDR2 YFSETQ. There are 15 residues in the CDR3. The CDR3 DNA sequence: TGCGCCAGCAGCTTGGCTGGGGATGCGGGTTCACCCCTCCACTTT. Its translation is CASSLAGDAGSPLHF.

This chain joins TRBV10-2 and TRBJ1-2; 9 bases line up with TRBD1. The CDR3 length is 13 residues. Germline CDR1 is WSHSY and CDR2 is SAAADI. V trimming: 4 bases; J trimming: 4 bases; junction bases outside the gene matches: 1. In DNA form, the CDR3 reads TGCGCCAGCAGTGCGGACAGGGGCTATGGCTACACCTTC. This encodes CASSADRGYGYTF.

This chain connects TRBV5-1 to TRBJ2-7; D possibly corresponds to TRBD2 (5 bases). Trimming left V 4 bases short and J 0 bases short, with 11 bases between. The length of the CDR3 is 14 residues. Germline assignment: CDR1 SGHRS and CDR2 YFSETQ. This CDR3 is CASSDPGSSYEQYF. The DNA for the CDR3 is TGCGCCAGCAGCGACCCGGGAAGCTCCTACGAGCAGTACTTC.

This chain's CDR3 is CASSFGTSNYGYTF. The CDR3 DNA reads as TGTGCCAGCAGCTTCGGGACAAGTAACTATGGCTACACCTTC. This chain joins TRBV7-8 and TRBJ1-2, with D tentatively TRBD1 (6 bases). Trimming pared 3 bases from V and 1 base from J, leaving 9 bases between. The CDR3 has 14 residues. Per germline, CDR1 SGHVS and CDR2 FQNEAQ.

The chain recombines TRBV19 with TRBJ1-1; the match to TRBD1 covers 7 bases. Germline V CDR1 and CDR2: LNHDA, SQIVND (reference sequence). The J segment lost 1 base and the V segment lost 9 bases, leaving 17 bases of the junction unmatched. The CDR3 extends over 17 amino acids. The CDR3 sequence is CASRRRVGGQKNTEAFF. Written as DNA, the CDR3 is TGTGCCAGCCGACGTAGGGTCGGGGGACAGAAGAACACTGAAGCTTTCTTT.